This T cell receptor (beta chain) was sequenced during a study of cytomegalovirus exposure and HLA in healthy donors. This clone has more than one count but fewer than ten. A junction boundary mismatches the germline segment, possibly from a read error. This PCR relied on a set of 60 Vbeta primers and 13 Jbeta primers. Here immunoSEQ multiplex PCR was the method, and the copy in TCRdb shows in-frame clones only, minus some. The sample consists of approximately 280,000 clones, 70% to 90% of them appearing once. From germline, CDR1 is SSHAT and CDR2 FNYEAQ (reference sequence). The CDR3 is made up of 19 amino acids.

The source is a young woman in good health and CMV-seronegative. What was sequenced was PBMCs. This chain links TRBV7-7 with TRBJ2-3; 9 positions match TRBD1. CDR3 nucleotide sequence: TGTGCTAGCAGCTTGGCTCCGGGACAGGGCGGTGGATTAGGGGATACGCAGTATTTT. It specifies CASSLAPGQGGGLGDTQYF.